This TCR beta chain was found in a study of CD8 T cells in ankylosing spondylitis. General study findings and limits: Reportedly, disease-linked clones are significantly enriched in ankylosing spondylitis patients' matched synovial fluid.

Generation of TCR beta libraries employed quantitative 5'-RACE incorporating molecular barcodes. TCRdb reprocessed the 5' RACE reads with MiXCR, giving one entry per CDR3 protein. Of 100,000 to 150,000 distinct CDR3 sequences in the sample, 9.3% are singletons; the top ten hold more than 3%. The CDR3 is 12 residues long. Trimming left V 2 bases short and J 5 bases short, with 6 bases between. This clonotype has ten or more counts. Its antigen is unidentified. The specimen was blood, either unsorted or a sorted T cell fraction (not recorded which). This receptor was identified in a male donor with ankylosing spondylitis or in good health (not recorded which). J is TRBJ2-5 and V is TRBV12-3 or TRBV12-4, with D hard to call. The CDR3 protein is CASSLRRETQYF. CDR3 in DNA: TGTGCCAGCAGTTTACGACGGGAGACCCAGTACTTC.